The clone carrying this T cell receptor beta chain was detected ten times or more. Its antigen is as yet unknown. The junction differs from germline at one of its ends, possibly a read error. TCRdb reanalyzed the PCR reads via MiXCR. The sample carries 30,000 or so clones, about a quarter recorded once. The data derive from a study of metastatic and nonmetastatic thyroid tumors. This CDR3 has 12 amino acids. Germline CDR1 reads DFQATT; CDR2 reads SNEGSKA (reference sequence). Thyroid surgery had not been preceded by any treatment in any patient. Notes on the study in general: Reportedly, malignant thyroid tumors had significantly higher TCR beta diversity than benign nodules, in blood and tumor.

The chain employs TRBV20-1 and TRBJ2-7; D may be TRBD1 (6 bases). The receptor was isolated from a female donor with papillary thyroid cancer or a benign thyroid nodule (not recorded which). Some clones in this sample may be carry-over from other donors' samples. The sample was blood. CDR3 nucleotides: TGCAGTGCTAGAGGGACAGTCGACGAGCGGTACTTC. This codes for CSARGTVDERYF.